These 13 T cell receptor beta chains were all obtained from the same sample, sequenced in a study of response to subunit inactivated influenza vaccine. Each CDR3 protein is one row after TCRdb ran MiXCR on the RT-PCR reads. Here the sample spans almost 600,000 distinct CDR3 sequences, 12% to 15% being singletons. The sample in question was PBMCs from blood, obtained about 11 days after vaccination. The receptors shown here come from a man in his fifties who received an inactivated influenza vaccine.

The J gene is TRBJ1-4, the V gene TRBV3-1, with D possibly TRBD1 on 5 matching bases. The CDR3 is made up of 12 amino acids. V dropped 0 bases and J dropped 10 bases, with 6 bases sitting between them. Germline V CDR1 and CDR2: LGHDT, YNNKEL (reference sequence). The CDR3 loop reads CASSQEGRKLFF. The CDR3 nucleotides are TGTGCCAGCAGCCAAGAGGGGCGAAAACTGTTTTTT. The entire variable domain, with the rest obtained from reference TRBV3-1 and TRBJ1-4, is as follows: DTAVSQTPKYLVTQMGNDKSIKCEQNLGHDTMYWYKQDSKKFLKIMFSYNNKELIINETVPNRFSPKSPDKAHLNLHINSLELGDSAVYFCASSQEGRKLFFGSGTQLSVL.

V usage is TRBV6-2 or TRBV6-3 and J usage is TRBJ1-3; D gene ambiguous. The CDR3 runs to 12 residues. Germline V lookup: CDR1 MNHEY, CDR2 SVGEGT. V lost 6 bases, J lost 4 bases, and 7 bases lay in between. CDR3 bases: TGTGCCAGCAGACGACCGGGAAACACCATATATTTT. Its translation: CASRRPGNTIYF.

This clonotype was counted ten times or more. The chain employs TRBV10-3 and TRBJ1-5; D gene ambiguous. V lost 8 bases to trimming and J lost 2 bases, with 10 bases between them. CDR1 and CDR2 (germline): ENHRY, SYGVKD. The CDR3 covers 13 residues. The CDR3 DNA reads as TGTGCCATCGCCGAGGCACGCAATCAGCCCCAGCATTTT. Translation gives CAIAEARNQPQHF.

The rearrangement uses TRBV14 and TRBJ2-4, with 8 bases fitting TRBD2. Trimming at V came to 3 bases and at J to 7 bases, leaving 14 bases not matched to a gene. Germline V gene data show CDR1 as SGHDN and CDR2 as FVKESK. CDR3 length: 17 residues. In nucleotides, the CDR3 is TGTGCCAGCAGCCAGGGCGGGACTAGTCGTACTCCGAACATTCAGTACTTC. Residues: CASSQGGTSRTPNIQYF.

The rearrangement joins TRBV18 to TRBJ1-6; D is ambiguous. Trimming took off 2 bases at V and 8 bases at J, with 1 base between the two ends. The length of the CDR3 is 11 residues. The germline V gene encodes CDR1 KGHSH and CDR2 LQKENI. The CDR3 DNA is TGTGCCAGCTCACCAGATTCACCCCTCCACTTT. Translation: CASSPDSPLHF.

This clonotype was found many times. The chain links TRBV20-1 to TRBJ2-3; weak D call: TRBD2 (5 bases). The CDR3 consists of 12 residues. Germline V gene sequence: CDR1 DFQATT, CDR2 SNEGSKA (reference sequence). Between the trimmed V and J ends, which lost 4 bases and 6 bases, there was a span of 11 bases. The CDR3 loop is CSAITTGDTQYF. The CDR3 nucleotides read TGCAGTGCTATCACGACGGGGGATACGCAGTATTTT.

This clonotype turned up a few times. This chain connects TRBV5-1 to TRBJ2-4, with 8 bases aligning to TRBD1. CDR1 SGHRS and CDR2 YFSETQ come from the germline V gene. V was clipped by 4 bases and J by 0 bases; unmatched bases: 12. The CDR3 runs to 18 residues. CDR3 nucleotide sequence: TGCGCCAGCAGCCAAACAGGGGGTGCCCTCTTAGCCAAAAACATTCAGTACTTC. It translates to CASSQTGGALLAKNIQYF.

This clonotype has just a few counts. V gene TRBV29-1 combines with J gene TRBJ2-5; 7 bases line up with TRBD2. The V gene's germline CDR1 is SQVTM and CDR2 ANQGSEA. V was clipped by 0 bases and J by 2 bases; unmatched bases: 9. CDR3 length equals 16 residues. CDR3 sequence: CSVEEALAELQETQYF. The CDR3 coding sequence is TGCAGCGTTGAAGAGGCCCTAGCGGAGCTACAAGAGACCCAGTACTTC.

Only a few counts were recorded for this clonotype. The chain has TRBV20-1 and TRBJ2-1; D is ambiguous. Trimming removed 1 base at V and 8 bases at J, with 12 bases between. The CDR3 consists of 13 residues. Germline CDR1 reads DFQATT; CDR2 reads SNEGSKA (reference sequence). In DNA, the CDR3 is TGCAGTGCTAGAGGGGTTGTTTTCGATGAGCAGTTCTTC. Translating gives CSARGVVFDEQFF.

This CDR3 reads CASSLKTTEAFF. The CDR3 DNA reads TGTGCCAGCAGTTTAAAGACCACTGAAGCTTTCTTT. The chain joins TRBV28 to TRBJ1-1; D uncertain. There are 12 residues in the CDR3. Trimming removed 2 bases from V and 4 bases from J, with 5 bases in between. Germline V CDR1 and CDR2: MDHEN, SYDVKM.

Only a few counts were recorded for this clonotype. The CDR3 DNA is TGTGCCAGCAGCAAGGGACTAGCGGGGGGTGAGCAGTTCTTC. Translating gives CASSKGLAGGEQFF. This rearrangement joins TRBV12-3 or TRBV12-4 to TRBJ2-1, with 15 bases matching TRBD2. V was pared by 6 bases and J by 9 bases, with 3 bases of the junction left unmatched. There are 14 residues in the CDR3.

The chain couples TRBV29-1 to TRBJ2-3; D gene ambiguous. Germline CDR1 is SQVTM and CDR2 is ANQGSEA. The CDR3 spans 13 residues. Trimming stripped 5 bases from V and 4 bases from J, with 13 bases between. This CDR3 is CSVRHSRADTQYF. The CDR3 nucleotides read TGCAGCGTTCGTCACAGTCGGGCAGATACGCAGTATTTT.

The table lists this clonotype with a few counts. The chain has TRBV20-1 and TRBJ1-1; maybe TRBD1 (5 bases). The CDR3 extends over 13 amino acids. Trimming took 6 bases from V and 0 from J, leaving 11 bases between them. The germline CDR1 and CDR2 sequences are DFQATT and SNEGSKA (reference sequence). In DNA form, the CDR3 reads TGCAGTGCCCGGGGCCTCTTGAACACTGAAGCTTTCTTT. Protein sequence: CSARGLLNTEAFF.